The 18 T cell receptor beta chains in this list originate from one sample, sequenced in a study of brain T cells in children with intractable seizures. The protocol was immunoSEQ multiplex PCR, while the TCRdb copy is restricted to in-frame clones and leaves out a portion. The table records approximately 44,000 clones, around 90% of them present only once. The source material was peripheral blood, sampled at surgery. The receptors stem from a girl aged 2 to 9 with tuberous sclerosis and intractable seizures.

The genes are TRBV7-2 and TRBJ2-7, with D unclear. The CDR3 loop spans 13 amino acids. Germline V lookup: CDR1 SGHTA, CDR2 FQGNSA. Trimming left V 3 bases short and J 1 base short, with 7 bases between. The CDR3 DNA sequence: TGTGCCAGCAGCTTTTACGGGTCCTACGAGCAGTACGTC. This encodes CASSFYGSYEQYV.

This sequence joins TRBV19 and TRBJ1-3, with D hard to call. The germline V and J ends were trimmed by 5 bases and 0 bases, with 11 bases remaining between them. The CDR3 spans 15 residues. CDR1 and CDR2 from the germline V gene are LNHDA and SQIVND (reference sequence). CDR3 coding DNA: TGTGCCAGTAGTCTGTTCGGCAGCTCTGGAAACACCATATATTTT. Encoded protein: CASSLFGSSGNTIYF. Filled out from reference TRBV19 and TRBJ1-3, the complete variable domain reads DGGITQSPKYLFRKEGQNVTLSCEQNLNHDAMYWYRQDPGQGLRLIYYSQIVNDFQKGDIAEGYSVSREKKESFPLTVTSAQKNPTAFYLCASSLFGSSGNTIYFGEGSWLTVV.

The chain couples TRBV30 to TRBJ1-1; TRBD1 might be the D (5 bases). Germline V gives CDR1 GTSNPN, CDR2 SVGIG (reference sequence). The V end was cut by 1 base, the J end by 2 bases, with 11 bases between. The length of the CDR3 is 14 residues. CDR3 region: CAWSEGLSNTEAFF. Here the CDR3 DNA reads TGTGCCTGGAGTGAGGGGCTTTCTAACACTGAAGCTTTCTTT.

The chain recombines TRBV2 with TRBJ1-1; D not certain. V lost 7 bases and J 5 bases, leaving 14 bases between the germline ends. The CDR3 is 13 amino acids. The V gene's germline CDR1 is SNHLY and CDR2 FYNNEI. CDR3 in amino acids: CASTREGRTEAFF. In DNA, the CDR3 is TGTGCCAGCACGAGGGAGGGAAGGACTGAAGCTTTCTTT.

The DNA of the CDR3 is TGCGCCAGCAGCTCTGGACAGGGAGAGCGTGGCTACACCTTC. As protein: CASSSGQGERGYTF. The chain uses TRBV5-1 and TRBJ1-2, with 8 bases matching TRBD1. V was clipped by 3 bases and J by 7 bases; unmatched bases: 8. This CDR3 is 14 amino acids long. The germline V gene encodes CDR1 SGHRS and CDR2 YFSETQ.

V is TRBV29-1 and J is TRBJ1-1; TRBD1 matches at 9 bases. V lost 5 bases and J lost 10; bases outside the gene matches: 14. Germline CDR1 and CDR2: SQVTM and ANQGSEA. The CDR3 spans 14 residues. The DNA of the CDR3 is TGCAGCGTTCCTCCGGGACAGGGTGCGAGCGGAGCTTTCTTT. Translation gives CSVPPGQGASGAFF.

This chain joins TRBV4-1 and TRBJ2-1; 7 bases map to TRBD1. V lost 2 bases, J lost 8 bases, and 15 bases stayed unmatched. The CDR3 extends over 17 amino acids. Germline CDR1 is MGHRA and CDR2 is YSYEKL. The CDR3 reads CASSQIPGGIRVDEQFF. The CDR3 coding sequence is TGCGCCAGCAGCCAAATCCCAGGGGGAATTAGAGTAGATGAGCAGTTCTTC.

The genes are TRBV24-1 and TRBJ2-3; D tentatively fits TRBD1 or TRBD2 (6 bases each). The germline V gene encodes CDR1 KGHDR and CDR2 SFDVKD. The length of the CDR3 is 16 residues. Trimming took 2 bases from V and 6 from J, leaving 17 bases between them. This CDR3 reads CATSDWGAEGRDTQYF. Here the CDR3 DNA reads TGTGCCACCAGTGATTGGGGGGCAGAGGGAAGGGATACGCAGTATTTT.

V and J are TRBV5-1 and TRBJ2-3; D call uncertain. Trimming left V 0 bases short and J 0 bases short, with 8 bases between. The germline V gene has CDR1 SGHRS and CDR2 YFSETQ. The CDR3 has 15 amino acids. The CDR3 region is CASSLGSTSTDTQYF. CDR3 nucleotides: TGCGCCAGCAGCTTGGGGTCGACTAGCACAGATACGCAGTATTTT.

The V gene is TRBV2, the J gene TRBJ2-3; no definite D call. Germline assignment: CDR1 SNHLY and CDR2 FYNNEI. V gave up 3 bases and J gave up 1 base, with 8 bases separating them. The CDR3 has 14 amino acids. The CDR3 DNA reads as TGTGCCAGCAGTGATATGCGTGGCACAGATACGCAGTATTTT. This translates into CASSDMRGTDTQYF.

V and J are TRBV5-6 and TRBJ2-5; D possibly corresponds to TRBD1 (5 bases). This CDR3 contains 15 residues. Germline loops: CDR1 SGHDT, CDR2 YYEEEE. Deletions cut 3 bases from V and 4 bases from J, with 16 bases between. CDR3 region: CASSYKTGASETQYF. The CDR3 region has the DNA TGTGCCAGCAGCTACAAAACTGGGGCATCAGAGACCCAGTACTTC.

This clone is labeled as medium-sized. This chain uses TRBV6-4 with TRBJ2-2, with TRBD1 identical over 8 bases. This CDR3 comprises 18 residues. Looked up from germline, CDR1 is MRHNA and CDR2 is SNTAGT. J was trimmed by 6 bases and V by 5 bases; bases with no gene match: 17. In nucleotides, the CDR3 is TGTGCCAGCAGTCCTACAGGGGGAATGGAACTGAGCGCCGGGGAGCTGTTTTTT. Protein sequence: CASSPTGGMELSAGELFF.

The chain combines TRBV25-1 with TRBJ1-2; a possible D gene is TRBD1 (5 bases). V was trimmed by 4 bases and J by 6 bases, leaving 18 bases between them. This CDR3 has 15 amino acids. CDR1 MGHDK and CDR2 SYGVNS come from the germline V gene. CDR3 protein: CASSGQAGLFDGYTF. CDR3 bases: TGTGCCAGCAGTGGTCAAGCAGGGCTTTTTGATGGCTACACCTTC.

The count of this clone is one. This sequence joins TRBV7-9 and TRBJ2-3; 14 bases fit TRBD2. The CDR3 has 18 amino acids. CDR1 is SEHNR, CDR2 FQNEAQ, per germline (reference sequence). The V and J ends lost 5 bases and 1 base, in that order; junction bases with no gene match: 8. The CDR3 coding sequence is TGTGCCAGCAGCCCCGGGACTAGCGGGGGAGTAGGCACAGATACGCAGTATTTT. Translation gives CASSPGTSGGVGTDTQYF.

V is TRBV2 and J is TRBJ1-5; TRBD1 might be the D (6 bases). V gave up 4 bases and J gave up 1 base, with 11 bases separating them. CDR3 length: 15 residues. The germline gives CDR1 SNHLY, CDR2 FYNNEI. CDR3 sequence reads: CASSVQGQSNQPQHF. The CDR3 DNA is TGTGCCAGCAGTGTACAGGGCCAGAGCAATCAGCCCCAGCATTTT.

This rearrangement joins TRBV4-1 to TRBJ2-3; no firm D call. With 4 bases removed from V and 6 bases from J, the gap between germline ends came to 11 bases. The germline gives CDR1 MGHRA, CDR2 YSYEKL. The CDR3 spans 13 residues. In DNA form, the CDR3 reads TGCGCCAGCAGCCCCGGCCCCCGCGATACGCAGTATTTT. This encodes CASSPGPRDTQYF.

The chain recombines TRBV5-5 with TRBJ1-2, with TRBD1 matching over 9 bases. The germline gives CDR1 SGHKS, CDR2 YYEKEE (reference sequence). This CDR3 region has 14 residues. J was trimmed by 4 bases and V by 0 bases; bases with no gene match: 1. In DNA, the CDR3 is TGTGCCAGCAGCTTGGGACAGGGGGTCTATGGCTACACCTTC. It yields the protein CASSLGQGVYGYTF.

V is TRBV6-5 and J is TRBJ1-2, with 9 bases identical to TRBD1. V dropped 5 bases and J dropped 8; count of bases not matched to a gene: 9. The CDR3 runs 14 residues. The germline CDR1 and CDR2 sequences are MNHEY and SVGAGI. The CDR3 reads CASSPIQGARGYTF. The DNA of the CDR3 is TGTGCCAGCAGTCCCATACAGGGGGCGCGCGGCTACACCTTC.